This TCR beta chain was captured by sequencing in a study of PD-1 blockade in classical Hodgkin lymphoma. Using immunoSEQ multiplex PCR, the repertoire was profiled, and TCRdb retains in-frame clones only, with some absent. The table includes more than 75,000 clones, about 92% detected once. The CDR3 sequence is 14 residues long. Germline V gives CDR1 MNHNS, CDR2 SASEGT. Trimming removed 5 bases from V and 2 bases from J; junction bases left unmatched: 3. Noted time point: cycle 4 day 1 (C4D1), after 6 weeks of nivolumab. All trial patients relapsed after autologous stem cell transplantation. The specimen comprised peripheral blood mononuclear cells (PBMCs), sampled before the fourth cycle of nivolumab. This chain connects TRBV6-1 to TRBJ1-5; 7 bases are shared with TRBD1. This sequence originates from a human donor with classical Hodgkin lymphoma. The CDR3 DNA sequence: TGTGCCAGCAGTCCAGACAGGGGCAATCAGCCCCAGCATTTT. Its protein is CASSPDRGNQPQHF.